The source of this T cell receptor beta chain is a study of cytomegalovirus exposure and HLA in healthy donors. General study results and limits: Further analysis was carried out later, and it showed several of the most significant clusters appearing linked to common viral pathogens. A previous analysis found most TCR beta V segments productive roughly 87% or roughly 30% of the time.

PCR used 60 Vbeta primers and 13 Jbeta primers. Generated by immunoSEQ multiplex PCR, the TCRdb table keeps only in-frame clones and is missing some. This repertoire shows approximately 120,000 clones, roughly 74% found once; its top ten account for less than 5%. The CDR3 totals 14 residues. Losses at the gene ends were 7 bases for V and 3 bases for J; bases not matched to a gene: 5. Per the germline V gene, CDR1 is SEHNR and CDR2 is FQNEAQ (reference sequence). Of note for this clone: The antigen remains undetermined.

This chain links TRBV7-9 with TRBJ1-4; 7 positions match TRBD1. The clonotype comes from a woman aged 50 to 60 in good health and CMV-seropositive. Sequencing input: PBMCs. The CDR3 region is CASTSGTANEKLFF. In DNA, the CDR3 is TGTGCCAGCACCTCCGGGACAGCTAATGAAAAACTGTTTTTT.